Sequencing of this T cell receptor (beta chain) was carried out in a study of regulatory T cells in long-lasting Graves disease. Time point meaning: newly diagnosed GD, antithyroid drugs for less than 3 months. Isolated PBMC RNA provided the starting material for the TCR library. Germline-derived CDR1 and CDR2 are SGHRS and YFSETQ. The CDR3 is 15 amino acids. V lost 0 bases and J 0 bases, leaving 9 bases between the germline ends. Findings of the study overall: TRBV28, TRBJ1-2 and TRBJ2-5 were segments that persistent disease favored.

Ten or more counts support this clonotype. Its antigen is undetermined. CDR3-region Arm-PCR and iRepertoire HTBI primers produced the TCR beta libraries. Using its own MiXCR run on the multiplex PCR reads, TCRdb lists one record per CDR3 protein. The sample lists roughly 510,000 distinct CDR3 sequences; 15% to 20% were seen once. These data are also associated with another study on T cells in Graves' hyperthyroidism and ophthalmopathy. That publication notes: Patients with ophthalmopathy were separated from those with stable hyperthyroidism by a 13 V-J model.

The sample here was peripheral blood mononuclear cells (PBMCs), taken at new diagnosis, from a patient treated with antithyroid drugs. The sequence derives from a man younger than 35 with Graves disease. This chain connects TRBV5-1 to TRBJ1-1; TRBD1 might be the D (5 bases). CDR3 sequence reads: CASSLEGTMNTEAFF. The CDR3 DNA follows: TGCGCCAGCAGCTTGGAGGGGACCATGAACACTGAAGCTTTCTTT.